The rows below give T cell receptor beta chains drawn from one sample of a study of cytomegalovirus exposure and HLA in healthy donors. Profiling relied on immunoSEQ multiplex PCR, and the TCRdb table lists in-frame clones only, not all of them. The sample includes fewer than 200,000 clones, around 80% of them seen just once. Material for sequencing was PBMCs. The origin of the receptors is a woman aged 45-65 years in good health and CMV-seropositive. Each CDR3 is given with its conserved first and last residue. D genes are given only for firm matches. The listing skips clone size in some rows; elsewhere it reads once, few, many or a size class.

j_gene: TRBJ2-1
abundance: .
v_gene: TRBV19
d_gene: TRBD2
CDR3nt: TGTGCCAGTAGTATGACTAGCGGGGGGGCAAATGAGCAGTTCTTC
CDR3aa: CASSMTSGGANEQFF

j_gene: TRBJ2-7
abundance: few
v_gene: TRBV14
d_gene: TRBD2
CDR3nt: TGTGCCAGCAGCCAATCAGTTTCAGCGCTAGCGGGCTACGAGCAGTACTTC
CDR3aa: CASSQSVSALAGYEQYF

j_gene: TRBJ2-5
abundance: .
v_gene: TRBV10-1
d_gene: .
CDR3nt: TGCGCCAGCAGTGATTCAGGCCAAGAGACCCAGTACTTC
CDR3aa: CASSDSGQETQYF

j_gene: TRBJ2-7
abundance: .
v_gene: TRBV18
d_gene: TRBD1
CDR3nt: TGTGCCAGCTCACCACGCACAGGGGAGAACGAGCAGTACTTC
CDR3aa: CASSPRTGENEQYF

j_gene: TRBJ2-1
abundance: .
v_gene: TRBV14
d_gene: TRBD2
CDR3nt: TGTGCCAGCAGCCAAGATCGACTAGCGGTATACAATGAGCAGTTCTTC
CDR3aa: CASSQDRLAVYNEQFF

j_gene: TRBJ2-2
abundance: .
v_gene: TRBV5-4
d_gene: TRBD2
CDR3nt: TGTGCCAGCAGCTCTGGACTAGCCGATACCACCGGGGAGCTGTTTTTT
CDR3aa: CASSSGLADTTGELFF

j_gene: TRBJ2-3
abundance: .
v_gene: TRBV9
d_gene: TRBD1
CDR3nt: TGTGCCAGCAGCGTAAGCGGACAGGGGGCAACAGATACGCAGTATTTT
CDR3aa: CASSVSGQGATDTQYF

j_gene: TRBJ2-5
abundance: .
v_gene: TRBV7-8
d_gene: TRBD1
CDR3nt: TGTGCCAGCAGCTTAGGGGACAGGGCAGAGACCCAGTACTTC
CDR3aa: CASSLGDRAETQYF

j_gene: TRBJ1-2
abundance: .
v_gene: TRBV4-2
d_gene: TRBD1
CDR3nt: TGTGCCAGCAGCCAAGAGTCAACAGGGGGCTTTGGCTACACCTTC
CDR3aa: CASSQESTGGFGYTF

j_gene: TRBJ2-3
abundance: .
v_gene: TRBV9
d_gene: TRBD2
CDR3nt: TGTGCCAGCAGCTCCATAGGAGCGGGGAGCACAGATACGCAGTATTTT
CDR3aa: CASSSIGAGSTDTQYF

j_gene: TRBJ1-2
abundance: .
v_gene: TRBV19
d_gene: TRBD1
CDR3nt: TGTGCCAGTAGTCCCCTCGACAGGGGGCGAGACGGCTACACCTTC
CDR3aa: CASSPLDRGRDGYTF

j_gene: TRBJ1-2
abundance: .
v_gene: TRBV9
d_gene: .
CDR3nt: TGTGCCAGCAGCGTGGCTGAACCTTATGGCTACACCTTC
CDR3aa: CASSVAEPYGYTF

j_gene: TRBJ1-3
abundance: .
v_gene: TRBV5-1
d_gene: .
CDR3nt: TGCGCCAGCAGCTTGGGGGCCCTGGCATCTGGAAACACCATATATTTT
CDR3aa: CASSLGALASGNTIYF

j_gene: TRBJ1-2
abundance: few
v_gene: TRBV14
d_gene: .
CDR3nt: TGTGCCAGCAGCCCACGGAGGGGTATTGGTCATGGCTACACCTTC
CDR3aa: CASSPRRGIGHGYTF

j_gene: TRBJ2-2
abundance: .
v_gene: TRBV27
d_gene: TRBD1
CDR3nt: TGTGCCAGCACCAAATACAGGGGGTTGATAGACACCGGGGAGCTGTTTTTT
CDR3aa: CASTKYRGLIDTGELFF

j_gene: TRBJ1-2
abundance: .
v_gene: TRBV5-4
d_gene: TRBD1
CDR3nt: TGTGCCAGCAGCCCGGGACAGGCCGAGCATCTTTATGGCTACACCTTC
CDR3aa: CASSPGQAEHLYGYTF

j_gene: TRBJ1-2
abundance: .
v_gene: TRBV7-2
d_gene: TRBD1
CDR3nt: TGTGCCAGCAGCAAGCCCGGTGGGACAGGGAGTGGCTACACCTTC
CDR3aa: CASSKPGGTGSGYTF

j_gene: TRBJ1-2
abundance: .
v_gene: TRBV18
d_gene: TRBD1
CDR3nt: TGTGCCAGCTCACCATCGAGACAGGGAAACTATGGCTACACCTTC
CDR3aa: CASSPSRQGNYGYTF